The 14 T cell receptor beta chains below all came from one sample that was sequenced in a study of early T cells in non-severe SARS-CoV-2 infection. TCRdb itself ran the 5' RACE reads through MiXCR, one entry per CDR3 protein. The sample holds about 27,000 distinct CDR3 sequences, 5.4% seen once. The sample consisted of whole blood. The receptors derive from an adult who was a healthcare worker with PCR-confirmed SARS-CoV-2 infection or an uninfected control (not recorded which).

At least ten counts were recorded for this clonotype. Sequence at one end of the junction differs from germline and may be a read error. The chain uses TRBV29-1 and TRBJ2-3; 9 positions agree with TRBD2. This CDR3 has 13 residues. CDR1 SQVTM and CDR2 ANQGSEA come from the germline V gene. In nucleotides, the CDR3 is TGCAGCGTTGATGGGACTAGCACGGATACGCAGTATTTT. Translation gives CSVDGTSTDTQYF.

The CDR3 loop reads CASGPRGGTFFHTQYF. CDR3 DNA: TGTGCTAGTGGGCCCCGGGGGGGCACATTTTTTCATACGCAGTATTTT. The gene calls are TRBV12-5 and TRBJ2-3; 8 bases are shared with TRBD2. CDR1 and CDR2 (germline): LGHNT, FRNRAP. The CDR3 has 16 amino acids. With 6 bases clipped from V and 7 bases from J, the junction kept 15 bases outside the gene matches.

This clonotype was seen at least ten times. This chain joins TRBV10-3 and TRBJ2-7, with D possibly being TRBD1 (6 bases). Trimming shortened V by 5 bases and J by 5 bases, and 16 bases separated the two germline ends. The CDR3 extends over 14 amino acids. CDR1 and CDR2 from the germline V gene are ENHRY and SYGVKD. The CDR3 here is CAISPGQNYDEQYF. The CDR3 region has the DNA TGTGCCATCAGTCCGGGACAAAATTACGACGAGCAGTACTTC.

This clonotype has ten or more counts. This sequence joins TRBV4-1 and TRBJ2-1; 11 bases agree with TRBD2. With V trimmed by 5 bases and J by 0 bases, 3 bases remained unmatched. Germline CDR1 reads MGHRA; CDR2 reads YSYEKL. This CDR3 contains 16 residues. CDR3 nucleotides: TGCGCCAGCAGCTCTAGCGGGAGGAGCTCCTACAATGAGCAGTTCTTC. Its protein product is CASSSSGRSSYNEQFF.

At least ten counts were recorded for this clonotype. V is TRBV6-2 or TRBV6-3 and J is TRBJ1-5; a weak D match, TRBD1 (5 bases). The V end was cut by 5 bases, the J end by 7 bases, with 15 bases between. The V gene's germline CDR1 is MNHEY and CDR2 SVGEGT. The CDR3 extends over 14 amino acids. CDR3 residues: CASSPDRGEQPQHF. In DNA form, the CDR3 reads TGTGCCAGCAGTCCCGATCGGGGGGAACAGCCCCAGCATTTT.

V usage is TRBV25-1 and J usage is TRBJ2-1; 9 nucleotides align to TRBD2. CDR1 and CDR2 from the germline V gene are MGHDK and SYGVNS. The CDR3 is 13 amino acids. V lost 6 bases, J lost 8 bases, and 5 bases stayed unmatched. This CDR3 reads CASSLLAGDEQFF. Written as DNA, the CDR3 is TGTGCCAGCAGCCTATTAGCGGGGGATGAGCAGTTCTTC.

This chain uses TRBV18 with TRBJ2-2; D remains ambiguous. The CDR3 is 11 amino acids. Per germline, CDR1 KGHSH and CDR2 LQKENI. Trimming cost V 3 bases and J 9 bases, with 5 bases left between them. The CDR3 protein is CASSPDRELFF. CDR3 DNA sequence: TGTGCCAGCTCACCCGACCGGGAGCTGTTTTTT.

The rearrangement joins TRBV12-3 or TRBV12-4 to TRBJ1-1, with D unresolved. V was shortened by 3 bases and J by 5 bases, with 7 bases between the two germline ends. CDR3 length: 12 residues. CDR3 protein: CASSFSGTEAFF. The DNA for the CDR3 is TGTGCCAGCAGTTTTTCTGGGACTGAAGCTTTCTTT.

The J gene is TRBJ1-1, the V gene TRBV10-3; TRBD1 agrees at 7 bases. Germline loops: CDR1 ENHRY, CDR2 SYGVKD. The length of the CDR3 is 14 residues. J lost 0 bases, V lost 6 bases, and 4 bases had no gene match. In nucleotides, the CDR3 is TGTGCCATCAGGGACAGGTATATGAACACTGAAGCTTTCTTT. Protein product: CAIRDRYMNTEAFF.

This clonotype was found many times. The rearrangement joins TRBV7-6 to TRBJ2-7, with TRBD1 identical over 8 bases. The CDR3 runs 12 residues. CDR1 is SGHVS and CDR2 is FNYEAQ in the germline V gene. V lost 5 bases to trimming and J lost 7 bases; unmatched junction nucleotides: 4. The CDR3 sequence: CASSPTGVEQYF. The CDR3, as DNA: TGTGCCAGCAGCCCGACAGGGGTTGAGCAGTACTTC.

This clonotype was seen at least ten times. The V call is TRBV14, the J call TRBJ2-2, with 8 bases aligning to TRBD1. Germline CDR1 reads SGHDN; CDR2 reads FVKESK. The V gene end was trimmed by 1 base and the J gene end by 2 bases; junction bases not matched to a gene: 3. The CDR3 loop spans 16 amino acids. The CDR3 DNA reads TGTGCCAGCAGCCAAGGGACAGGGATTAACACCGGGGAGCTGTTTTTT. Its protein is CASSQGTGINTGELFF.

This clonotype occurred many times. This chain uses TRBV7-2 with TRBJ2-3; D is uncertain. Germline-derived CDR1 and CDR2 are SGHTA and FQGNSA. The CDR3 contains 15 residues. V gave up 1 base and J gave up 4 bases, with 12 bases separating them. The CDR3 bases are TGTGCCAGCAGCTTAGGGCTAACCCAATCAGATACGCAGTATTTT. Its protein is CASSLGLTQSDTQYF.

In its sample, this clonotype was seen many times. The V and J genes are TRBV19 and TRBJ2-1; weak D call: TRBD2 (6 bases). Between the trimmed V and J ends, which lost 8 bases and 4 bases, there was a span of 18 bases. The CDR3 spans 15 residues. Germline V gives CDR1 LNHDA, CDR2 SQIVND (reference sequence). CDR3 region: CASGSLAVNYNEQFF. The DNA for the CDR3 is TGTGCCAGTGGGTCTTTAGCGGTAAATTACAATGAGCAGTTCTTC.

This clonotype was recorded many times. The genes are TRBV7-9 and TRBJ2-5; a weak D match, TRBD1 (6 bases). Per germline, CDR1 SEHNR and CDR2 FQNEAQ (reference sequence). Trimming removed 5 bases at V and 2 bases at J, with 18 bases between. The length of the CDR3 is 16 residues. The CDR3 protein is CASSLMYRDKQETQYF. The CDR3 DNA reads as TGTGCCAGCAGCCTAATGTACCGGGACAAGCAAGAGACCCAGTACTTC. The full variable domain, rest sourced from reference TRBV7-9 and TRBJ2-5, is DTGVSQNPRHKITKRGQNVTFRCDPISEHNRLYWYRQTLGQGPEFLTYFQNEAQLEKSRLLSDRFSAERPKGSFSTLEIQRTEQGDSAMYLCASSLMYRDKQETQYFGPGTRLLVL.